The subject of this entry is one TCR beta chain. The data derive from a study of T-cell reconstitution after alpha-beta-depleted transplantation in children. This CDR3 has 17 amino acids. Germline lookup yields CDR1 SGHVS and CDR2 FNYEAQ. V was shortened by 4 bases and J by 2 bases, with 17 bases between the two germline ends. The TCRbeta library incorporated unique molecular identifiers. TCRdb itself ran the PCR reads through MiXCR, one entry per CDR3 protein. The sample lists some 70,000 distinct CDR3 sequences; 5.5% to 7.5% were seen once. This specimen consisted of PBMCs from the stem cell graft donor, obtained from the stem cell graft. The chain uses TRBV7-6 and TRBJ2-2; D might be TRBD1 (6 bases). The origin of this receptor is a human donor who donated a stem cell graft to a child with acute lymphoblastic leukemia. In DNA form, the CDR3 reads TGTGCCAGCAGCTACACCGGACAGATTCTTAACACCGGGGAGCTGTTTTTT. It specifies CASSYTGQILNTGELFF.